This TCR beta chain was recovered during a study of cytomegalovirus exposure and HLA in healthy donors. On the study more broadly: The 95 to 150 validation repertoires used the same platform as the roughly 610 first-cohort repertoires, a later analysis reported.

This CDR3 is 19 amino acids long. From germline, CDR1 is SGHDT and CDR2 YYEEEE. V gave up 5 bases and J gave up 6 bases; unmatched junction bases: 25. General study points: The study flagged some 170 TCR beta chains as cytomegalovirus-associated. The classifier, whose performance was assessed in both the original and validation cohorts, reportedly diagnosed cytomegalovirus status with high specificity and sensitivity. In vitro work confirmed that a few CMV-associated chains recognize CMV antigens.

On this clone itself: The target antigen is unknown.

Some clones are missing from TCRdb's copy, which holds only in-frame ones; the method was immunoSEQ multiplex PCR. The sample yields over 150,000 clones, roughly 82% seen once. Material: PBMCs. The chain joins TRBV5-6 to TRBJ1-2, with TRBD1 matching over 7 bases. The TCR comes from a woman in her twenties or thirties in good health and CMV-seropositive. CDR3 DNA: TGTGCCAGCAGTCCATATGTGCCGGGCCCAGGGGGTCCGCGTCATGGCTACACCTTC. Protein product: CASSPYVPGPGGPRHGYTF. The whole variable domain, filled in from reference TRBV5-6 and TRBJ1-2, reads DAGVTQSPTHLIKTRGQQVTLRCSPKSGHDTVSWYQQALGQGPQFIFQYYEEEERQRGNFPDRFSGHQFPNYSSELNVNALLLGDSALYLCASSPYVPGPGGPRHGYTFGSGTRLTVV.